Detailed here is one T cell receptor (beta chain). This entry belongs to a study of control samples from healthy donors and cancer patients. The method was immunoSEQ multiplex PCR; TCRdb's version includes in-frame clones alone and lacks a portion of them. The data show 60,000 to 85,000 clones, 80% to 95% seen once. The source material was blood. This receptor was obtained from a woman in her sixties in good health.

The CDR3 DNA is TGTGCCAGTAGTCAACAGGTATTTCTCTCTGGAAACACCATATATTTT. Protein: CASSQQVFLSGNTIYF. V is TRBV19 and J is TRBJ1-3; D is perhaps TRBD1 (5 bases). Trimming removed 5 bases from V and 0 bases from J, with 14 bases in between. Germline-derived CDR1 and CDR2 are LNHDA and SQIVND (reference sequence). The CDR3 is 16 amino acids.